What follows are 8 T cell receptor beta chains derived from one specimen sequenced in a study of blood T cells in healthy people across ages. Alongside a J-beta primer mix, a sample-barcoded 5' primer served in a second PCR lasting about 7 to 12 cycles. In TCRdb, the 5' RACE reads were re-called with MiXCR into one record per CDR3 protein. The table has 1.6 million or so distinct CDR3 sequences, about 32% seen once; the top ten hold 11%. Specimen: blood. The receptors derive from a woman in her 30s in good health.

The V call is TRBV28, the J call TRBJ2-7; 10 bases match TRBD1. Germline-derived CDR1 and CDR2 are MDHEN and SYDVKM. With V trimmed by 10 bases and J by 4 bases, 10 bases remained unmatched. This CDR3 has 14 residues. The CDR3 reads CATGRDRGMYEQYF. The CDR3 DNA sequence: TGTGCCACGGGGAGGGACAGGGGCATGTACGAGCAGTACTTC.

This clonotype turned up a few times. The genes are TRBV7-3 and TRBJ2-1; D tentatively reads TRBD1 or TRBD2 (7 bases each). V gave up 5 bases and J gave up 4 bases, with 18 bases separating them. Germline CDR1 and CDR2: SGHTA and FQGTGA. There are 16 residues in the CDR3. CDR3 nucleotides: TGTGCCAGCAGCCAGGGGGGGAGGACGGGATACAATGAGCAGTTCTTC. Translation: CASSQGGRTGYNEQFF.

This sequence joins TRBV20-1 and TRBJ1-1; 8 bases are shared with TRBD1. Trimming took 5 bases from V and 0 from J; bases not matched to a gene: 5. The length of the CDR3 is 14 residues. Germline V gives CDR1 DFQATT, CDR2 SNEGSKA (reference sequence). The CDR3 DNA is TGCAGTGCTCGACAGGGGATAATGAACACTGAAGCTTTCTTT. It translates to CSARQGIMNTEAFF.

A remark on this clonotype: A much larger clone is a single base away; this may be a read error. Likely a read error: the CDR3 ends without its conserved phenylalanine or tryptophan. The chain has TRBV6-6 and TRBJ2-7, with D possibly being TRBD1 or TRBD2 (5 bases each). The V gene lost 0 bases and the J gene lost 7 bases, with 7 bases spanning the gap. This CDR3 comprises 12 residues. Germline lookup yields CDR1 MNHNY and CDR2 SVGAGI (reference sequence). Written as DNA, the CDR3 is TGTGCCAGCAGTTACTCTGGGGGTGAGCAGTACTGC. Translated, it gives CASSYSGGEQYC.

The gene calls are TRBV5-1 and TRBJ1-2; 8 bases map to TRBD1. Trimming removed 3 bases from V and 3 bases from J; junction bases left unmatched: 10. The CDR3 totals 16 residues. Germline V gene sequence: CDR1 SGHRS, CDR2 YFSETQ. The CDR3 bases are TGCGCCAGCAGCTCCTCTACAGGGGGAGGTCACTATGGCTACACCTTC. Translating it yields CASSSSTGGGHYGYTF.

This clonotype showed up just a few times. V usage is TRBV6-1 and J usage is TRBJ2-1; no firm D call. From germline, CDR1 is MNHNS and CDR2 SASEGT. Between the trimmed V and J ends, which lost 5 bases and 0 bases, there was a span of 11 bases. CDR3 length equals 15 residues. CDR3 amino acids: CASSRAASSYNEQFF. Written as DNA, the CDR3 is TGTGCCAGCAGTAGGGCCGCGAGCTCCTACAATGAGCAGTTCTTC.

This clonotype was observed at least ten times. This chain connects TRBV12-3 or TRBV12-4 to TRBJ2-7, with D possibly TRBD1 on 6 matching bases. The CDR3 has 15 residues. The germline V and J ends were trimmed by 7 bases and 3 bases, with 19 bases remaining between them. The CDR3 nucleotides read TGTGCCAGCACCTCTACTCCGACAGGCCACTACGAGCAGTACTTC. This gives the protein CASTSTPTGHYEQYF.

This clonotype has a count of ten or more. The chain carries TRBV5-1 and TRBJ2-5; D unclear. Trimming took 5 bases from V and 5 from J, leaving 7 bases between them. CDR1 SGHRS and CDR2 YFSETQ come from the germline V gene. The CDR3 length is 11 residues. CDR3 sequence (DNA): TGCGCCAGCAGGGATGGGGAGACCCAGTACTTC. Its translation: CASRDGETQYF.